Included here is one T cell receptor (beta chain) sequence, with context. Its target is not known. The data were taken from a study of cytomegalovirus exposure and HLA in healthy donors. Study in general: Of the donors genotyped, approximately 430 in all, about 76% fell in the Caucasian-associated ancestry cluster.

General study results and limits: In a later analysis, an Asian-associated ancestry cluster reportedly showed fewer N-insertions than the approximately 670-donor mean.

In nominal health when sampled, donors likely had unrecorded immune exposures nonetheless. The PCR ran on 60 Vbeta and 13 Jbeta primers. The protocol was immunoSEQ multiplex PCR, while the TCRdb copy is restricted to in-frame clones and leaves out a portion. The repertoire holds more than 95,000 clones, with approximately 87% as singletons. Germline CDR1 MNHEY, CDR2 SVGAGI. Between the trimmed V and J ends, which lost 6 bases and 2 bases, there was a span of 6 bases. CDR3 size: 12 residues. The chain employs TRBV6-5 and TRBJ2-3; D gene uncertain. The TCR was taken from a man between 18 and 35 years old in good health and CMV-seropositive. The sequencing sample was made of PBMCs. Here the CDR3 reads CASRSNTDTQYF. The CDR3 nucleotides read TGTGCCAGCAGAAGCAACACAGATACGCAGTATTTT.